This T cell receptor beta chain was found in a study of cytomegalovirus exposure and HLA in healthy donors. The germline gives CDR1 SEHNR, CDR2 FQNEAQ (reference sequence). V gave up 5 bases and J gave up 5 bases; unmatched junction bases: 7. The CDR3 covers 15 residues. PCR used 60 Vbeta primers and 13 Jbeta primers. Clones were sequenced by immunoSEQ multiplex PCR, and TCRdb holds only the in-frame ones, with some missing. The table has 95,000 to 150,000 clones, roughly 80% seen once. The chain carries TRBV7-9 and TRBJ1-5, with TRBD1 identical over 9 bases. The specimen sequenced was PBMCs. The receptor comes from a man aged 18 to 29 in good health and CMV-seronegative. The CDR3 is CASSLGTGLDQPQHF. The CDR3 DNA reads TGTGCCAGCAGCCTCGGGACAGGGTTGGATCAGCCCCAGCATTTT.